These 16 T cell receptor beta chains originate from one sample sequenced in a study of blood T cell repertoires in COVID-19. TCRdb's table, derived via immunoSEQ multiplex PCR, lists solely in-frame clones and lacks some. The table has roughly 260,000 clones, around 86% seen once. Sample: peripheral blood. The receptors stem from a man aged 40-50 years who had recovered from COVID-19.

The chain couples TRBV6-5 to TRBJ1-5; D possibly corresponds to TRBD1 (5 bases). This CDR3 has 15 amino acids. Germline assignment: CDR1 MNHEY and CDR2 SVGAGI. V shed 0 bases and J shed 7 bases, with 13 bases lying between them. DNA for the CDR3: TGTGCCAGCAGTTACTCTGAAGGGGCTGAACAGCCCCAGCATTTT. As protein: CASSYSEGAEQPQHF.

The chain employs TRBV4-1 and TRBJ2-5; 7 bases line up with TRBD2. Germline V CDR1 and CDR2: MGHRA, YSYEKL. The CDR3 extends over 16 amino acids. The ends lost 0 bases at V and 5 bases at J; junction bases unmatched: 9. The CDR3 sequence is CASSQETGGLWETQYF. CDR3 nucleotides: TGCGCCAGCAGCCAAGAAACGGGAGGTCTCTGGGAGACCCAGTACTTC.

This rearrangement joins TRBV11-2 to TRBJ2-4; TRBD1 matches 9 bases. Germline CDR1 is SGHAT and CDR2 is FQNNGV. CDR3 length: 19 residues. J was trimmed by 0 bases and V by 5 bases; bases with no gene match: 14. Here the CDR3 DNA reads TGTGCCAGCAGCCCAACGGGACAGGGTTCTCTAGTAGCCAAAAACATTCAGTACTTC. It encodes CASSPTGQGSLVAKNIQYF.

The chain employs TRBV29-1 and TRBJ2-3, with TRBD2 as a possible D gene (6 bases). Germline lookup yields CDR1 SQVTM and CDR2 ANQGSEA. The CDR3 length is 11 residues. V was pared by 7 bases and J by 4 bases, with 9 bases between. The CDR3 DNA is TGCAGCGGACTAGGGCCAGATACGCAGTATTTT. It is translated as CSGLGPDTQYF.

The CDR3: CASSYQSLAGLNTGELFF. DNA of the CDR3: TGTGCCAGCAGCTACCAGTCCCTAGCGGGCCTGAACACCGGGGAGCTGTTTTTT. The J gene is TRBJ2-2, the V gene TRBV9, with TRBD2 matching 8 bases. Germline loops: CDR1 SGDLS, CDR2 YYNGEE. V trimming: 4 bases; J trimming: 1 base; junction bases outside the gene matches: 12. The CDR3 has 18 residues.

The DNA for the CDR3 is TGTGCCAGCAGCCCGGGTCGAGTCAATCAGCCCCAGCATTTT. Amino acids: CASSPGRVNQPQHF. This rearrangement joins TRBV7-2 to TRBJ1-5, with D uncertain. This CDR3 region has 14 residues. Trimming took 5 bases from V and 3 from J, leaving 11 bases between them. The germline CDR1 and CDR2 sequences are SGHTA and FQGNSA.

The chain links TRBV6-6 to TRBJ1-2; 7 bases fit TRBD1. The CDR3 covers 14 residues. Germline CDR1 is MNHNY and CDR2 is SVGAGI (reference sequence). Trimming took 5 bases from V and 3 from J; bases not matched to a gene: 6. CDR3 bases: TGTGCCAGCAGTCCCGGCAGGGGGGACTATGGCTACACCTTC. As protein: CASSPGRGDYGYTF.

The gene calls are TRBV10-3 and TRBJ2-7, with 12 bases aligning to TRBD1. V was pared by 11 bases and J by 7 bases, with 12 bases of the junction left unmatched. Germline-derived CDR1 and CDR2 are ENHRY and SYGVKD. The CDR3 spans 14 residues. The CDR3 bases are TGTGCCTCGGGAGGGGACAGGGGGCGGATTGAGCAGTACTTC. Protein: CASGGDRGRIEQYF.

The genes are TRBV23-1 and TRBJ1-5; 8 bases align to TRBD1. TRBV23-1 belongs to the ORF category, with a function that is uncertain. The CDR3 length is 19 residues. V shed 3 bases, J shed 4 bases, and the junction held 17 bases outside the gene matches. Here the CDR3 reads CASSQPTGVGAVRNQPQHF. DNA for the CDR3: TGCGCCAGCAGTCAGCCGACAGGGGTGGGGGCAGTCAGGAATCAGCCCCAGCATTTT.

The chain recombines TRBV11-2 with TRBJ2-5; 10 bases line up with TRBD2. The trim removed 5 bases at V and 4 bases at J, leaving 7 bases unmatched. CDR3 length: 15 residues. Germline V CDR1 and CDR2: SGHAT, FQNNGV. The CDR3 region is CASSVSGGPSETQYF. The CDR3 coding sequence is TGTGCCAGCAGCGTTAGCGGGGGGCCGTCAGAGACCCAGTACTTC.

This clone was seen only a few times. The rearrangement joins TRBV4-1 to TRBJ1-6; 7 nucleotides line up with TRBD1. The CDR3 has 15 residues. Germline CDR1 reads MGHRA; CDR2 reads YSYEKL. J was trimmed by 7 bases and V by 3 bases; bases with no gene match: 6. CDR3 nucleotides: TGCGCCAGCAGCCAGGGACAGCTAGGGAATTCACCCCTCCACTTT. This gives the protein CASSQGQLGNSPLHF.

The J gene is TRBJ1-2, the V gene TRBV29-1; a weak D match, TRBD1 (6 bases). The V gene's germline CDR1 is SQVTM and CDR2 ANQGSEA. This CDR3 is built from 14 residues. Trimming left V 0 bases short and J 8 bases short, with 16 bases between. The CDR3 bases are TGCAGCGTTGAAGATGGGCAGGGGCTGAGCGGCTACACCTTC. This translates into CSVEDGQGLSGYTF.

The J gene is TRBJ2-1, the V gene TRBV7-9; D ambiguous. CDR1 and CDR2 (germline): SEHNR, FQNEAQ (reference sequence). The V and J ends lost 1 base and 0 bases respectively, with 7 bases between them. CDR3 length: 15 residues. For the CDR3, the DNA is TGTGCCAGCAGCTTAGACGCGAGCTCCTACAATGAGCAGTTCTTC. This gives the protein CASSLDASSYNEQFF.

This CDR3 reads CAISESTGGRNYGYTF. The CDR3 coding sequence is TGTGCCATCAGTGAGTCGACAGGGGGACGGAACTATGGCTACACCTTC. The chain employs TRBV10-3 and TRBJ1-2, with TRBD1 matching over 9 bases. The V segment lost 0 bases and the J segment 2 bases; nucleotides outside the gene matches: 4. Germline CDR1 and CDR2: ENHRY and SYGVKD. This CDR3 has 16 amino acids.

The CDR3 DNA follows: TGTGCCAGCTTGAGGGACAGGGGCCACGAGCAGTACTTC. Protein product: CASLRDRGHEQYF. This rearrangement joins TRBV12-3 or TRBV12-4 to TRBJ2-7; 10 bases fit TRBD1. The CDR3 sequence is 13 residues long. V was clipped by 8 bases and J by 5 bases; unmatched bases: 6.

CDR3 amino acids: CASSIDLGGYVGGYTF. CDR3 bases: TGTGCCAGTAGTATAGATCTAGGAGGGTACGTCGGTGGCTACACCTTC. The chain has TRBV19 and TRBJ1-2, with D unclear. The CDR3 totals 16 residues. The germline CDR1 and CDR2 sequences are LNHDA and SQIVND (reference sequence). V lost 0 bases and J 7 bases, leaving 18 bases between the germline ends.